Listed below are T cell receptor beta chains from one sample, sequenced in a study of cytomegalovirus exposure and HLA in healthy donors. The repertoire was sequenced with immunoSEQ multiplex PCR; TCRdb's copy has only in-frame clones and lacks some. The sample shows 150,000 or so clones, approximately 86% of them seen only once. Sequences were obtained from PBMCs. Receptors originate from a man aged 30 to 45 in good health and CMV-seropositive. Each CDR3 is given with its conserved first and last residue. A D gene is named only where the DNA matches it firmly. Size is stated for part of the rows, as once, few or many counts, or as a class when the clone is expanded.

D gene: NA
J gene: TRBJ1-2
clone size: NA
V gene: TRBV13
CDR3 DNA: TGTGCCAGCAGCTTAGGGGGGCGAGAGTACTATGGCTACACCTTC
CDR3 protein: CASSLGGREYYGYTF

D gene: NA
J gene: TRBJ1-1
clone size: NA
V gene: TRBV5-1
CDR3 DNA: TGCGCCAGCAGCCTAAGGACAGACGAAGCTTTCTTT
CDR3 protein: CASSLRTDEAFF

D gene: TRBD1
J gene: TRBJ1-6
clone size: NA
V gene: TRBV4-2
CDR3 DNA: TGTGCCAGCAGCCAAGCCGCCGAGGGGGCTACCCTAAATTCACCCCTCCACTTT
CDR3 protein: CASSQAAEGATLNSPLHF

D gene: NA
J gene: TRBJ2-4
clone size: few
V gene: TRBV7-9
CDR3 DNA: TGTGCCAGCAGCACGGGACTGCTAGCCAAAAACATTCAGTACTTC
CDR3 protein: CASSTGLLAKNIQYF

D gene: NA
J gene: TRBJ2-7
clone size: NA
V gene: TRBV4-2
CDR3 DNA: TGTGCCAGCAGCCAAGATCAGGGTTACGAGCAGTACTTC
CDR3 protein: CASSQDQGYEQYF

D gene: NA
J gene: TRBJ1-1
clone size: NA
V gene: TRBV7-2
CDR3 DNA: TGTGCCAGCAGCCCCTGGGGGGGCGTGGGGAACACTGAAGCTTTCTTT
CDR3 protein: CASSPWGGVGNTEAFF

D gene: NA
J gene: TRBJ2-5
clone size: NA
V gene: TRBV5-6
CDR3 DNA: TGTGCCAGCAGCCTCACAGGGATTAAGACCCAGTACTTC
CDR3 protein: CASSLTGIKTQYF

D gene: NA
J gene: TRBJ2-3
clone size: NA
V gene: TRBV7-6
CDR3 DNA: TGTGCCAGCAGCTTAGGTCGTTTTCCAGATACGCAGTATTTT
CDR3 protein: CASSLGRFPDTQYF

D gene: TRBD1
J gene: TRBJ1-2
clone size: NA
V gene: TRBV19
CDR3 DNA: TGTGCCAGTGACCTGACAGGGGCCTATGGCTACACCTTC
CDR3 protein: CASDLTGAYGYTF

D gene: NA
J gene: TRBJ2-2
clone size: NA
V gene: TRBV9
CDR3 DNA: TGTGCCAGCAGCGTAGAGGGGGAGACGAACACCGGGGAGCTGTTTTTT
CDR3 protein: CASSVEGETNTGELFF

D gene: NA
J gene: TRBJ1-1
clone size: NA
V gene: TRBV9
CDR3 DNA: TGTGCCAGCAGCGTAGCTGAGGAGGCCACTGAAGCTTTCTTT
CDR3 protein: CASSVAEEATEAFF

D gene: TRBD2
J gene: TRBJ2-2
clone size: NA
V gene: TRBV4-3
CDR3 DNA: TGCGCCAGCAGCCAAGATGGGGGGGGGACCGGGGAGCTGTTTTTT
CDR3 protein: CASSQDGGGTGELFF

D gene: TRBD2
J gene: TRBJ2-7
clone size: NA
V gene: TRBV7-2
CDR3 DNA: TGTGCCAGCAGCTTAGATAGGGGACTAGCGGCCTACGAGCAGTACTTC
CDR3 protein: CASSLDRGLAAYEQYF

D gene: TRBD1
J gene: TRBJ2-5
clone size: once
V gene: TRBV11-3
CDR3 DNA: TGTGCCAGCAGCACTGGACAGGGCCCACAAGAGACCCAGTACTTC
CDR3 protein: CASSTGQGPQETQYF

D gene: NA
J gene: TRBJ2-3
clone size: few
V gene: TRBV6-5
CDR3 DNA: TGTGCCAGCAGTCCGACAGGAGGCACAGATACGCAGTATTTT
CDR3 protein: CASSPTGGTDTQYF

D gene: TRBD2
J gene: TRBJ2-3
clone size: NA
V gene: TRBV7-3
CDR3 DNA: TGTGCCAGCAGCTTAGAAGCGGGGGAGGATACGCAGTATTTT
CDR3 protein: CASSLEAGEDTQYF

D gene: TRBD2
J gene: TRBJ2-2
clone size: NA
V gene: TRBV6-1
CDR3 DNA: TGTGCCAGCAGAGCGGGGGGGTTCACCGGGGAGCTGTTTTTT
CDR3 protein: CASRAGGFTGELFF

D gene: TRBD1
J gene: TRBJ1-1
clone size: NA
V gene: TRBV5-4
CDR3 DNA: TGTGCCAGCAGCTTTCCCCGGACAGGGATGAACACTGAAGCTTTCTTT
CDR3 protein: CASSFPRTGMNTEAFF